The 19 T cell receptor beta chains presented below share a single source sample, sequenced in a study of T cells in Graves' hyperthyroidism and ophthalmopathy. TCR beta CDR3 region amplification was performed from RNA transcripts. First-round RT-PCR of the TCR CDR3 relied on the HTBI primer set. TCRdb used MiXCR to reprocess the multiplex PCR reads, holding one entry per CDR3 protein. The sample has about 640,000 distinct CDR3 sequences; under 25% are singletons. Specimen: blood. The receptors originated from a man between 25 and 39 years old with Graves' ophthalmopathy.

The chain recombines TRBV20-1 with TRBJ2-7; D gene unclear. CDR3 size: 15 residues. With 0 bases removed from V and 0 bases from J, the gap between germline ends came to 12 bases. Germline V gives CDR1 DFQATT, CDR2 SNEGSKA (reference sequence). Written as DNA, the CDR3 is TGCAGTGCTAGAGAGGTGAAAGCTTTCTCCTACGAGCAGTACTTC. It is translated as CSAREVKAFSYEQYF.

The table lists this clonotype with many counts. The chain links TRBV30 to TRBJ2-2, with no clear D. The V end was cut by 0 bases, the J end by 6 bases, with 11 bases between. There are 14 residues in the CDR3. Germline CDR1 and CDR2: GTSNPN and SVGIG (reference sequence). In nucleotides, the CDR3 is TGTGCCTGGAGTGTACAGATGGGGTCCGGGGAGCTGTTTTTT. This encodes CAWSVQMGSGELFF.

Remarks on this clonotype: A much larger clone differs from this one at a single base, so this may be a read error. The chain joins TRBV9 to TRBJ1-1; 8 bases agree with TRBD1. Per the germline V gene, CDR1 is SGDLS and CDR2 is YYNGEE. This CDR3 has 14 amino acids. Losses at the gene ends were 5 bases for V and 1 base for J; bases not matched to a gene: 4. Here the CDR3 DNA reads TGTGCCAGCAGGGTCGGGACAGGGAACACTGAAGCTTTCTTT. Residues: CASRVGTGNTEAFF.

The chain has TRBV28 and TRBJ1-6; the D gene is possibly TRBD1 (5 bases). V lost 3 bases, J lost 1 base, and 10 bases lay in between. CDR3 length: 16 amino acids. Germline V gives CDR1 MDHEN, CDR2 SYDVKM. The CDR3: CASSLAGGSYNSPLHF. CDR3 DNA: TGTGCCAGCAGTTTGGCGGGGGGATCCTATAATTCACCCCTCCACTTT.

The V gene is TRBV6-1, the J gene TRBJ2-1; D is ambiguous. This CDR3 comprises 13 residues. The V end was cut by 6 bases, the J end by 3 bases, with 9 bases between. Looked up from germline, CDR1 is MNHNS and CDR2 is SASEGT. CDR3 residues: CASRAENYNEQFF. The CDR3 DNA is TGTGCCAGCAGGGCGGAAAACTACAATGAGCAGTTCTTC.

This clonotype has a count of ten or more. This chain links TRBV30 with TRBJ2-1; a possible D gene is TRBD2 (6 bases). The CDR3 totals 14 residues. Germline assignment: CDR1 GTSNPN and CDR2 SVGIG (reference sequence). Trimming removed 5 bases at V and 2 bases at J, with 13 bases between. The CDR3 DNA sequence: TGTGCCTGGGAGCCAGGAGGGCCCTACAATGAGCAGTTCTTC. Its protein product is CAWEPGGPYNEQFF.

This clonotype came up a few times. V gene TRBV7-2 combines with J gene TRBJ1-5; 11 bases agree with TRBD1. V gave up 3 bases and J gave up 7 bases; unmatched junction bases: 2. The CDR3 contains 14 residues. Per germline, CDR1 SGHTA and CDR2 FQGNSA. In nucleotides, the CDR3 is TGTGCCAGCAGCTTTGGACAGGGGGCCCAGCCCCAGCATTTT. Protein sequence: CASSFGQGAQPQHF.

There are a few counts of this clonotype. The chain combines TRBV5-1 with TRBJ2-7; 13 nucleotides align to TRBD2. The germline CDR1 and CDR2 sequences are SGHRS and YFSETQ. Trimming at V came to 2 bases and at J to 2 bases, leaving 13 bases not matched to a gene. The CDR3 consists of 19 residues. CDR3 region: CASSLPQGKTSGRTYEQYF. CDR3 nucleotide sequence: TGCGCCAGCAGCTTACCACAGGGCAAGACTAGCGGGAGGACCTACGAGCAGTACTTC.

The gene calls are TRBV5-1 and TRBJ2-6, with D perhaps TRBD1 (6 bases). Trimming took off 3 bases at V and 2 bases at J, with 15 bases between the two ends. This CDR3 has 17 residues. CDR1 is SGHRS and CDR2 is YFSETQ in the germline V gene. Here the CDR3 DNA reads TGCGCCAGCAGCTCCTATAACACAGGGACTGGGGCCAACGTCCTGACTTTC. Translated, it gives CASSSYNTGTGANVLTF.

V gene TRBV5-5 combines with J gene TRBJ2-7; unclear D gene. From germline, CDR1 is SGHKS and CDR2 YYEKEE (reference sequence). The V and J ends lost 1 base and 2 bases respectively, with 13 bases between them. The CDR3 extends over 15 amino acids. This CDR3 is CASSLSHPTPYEQYF. The CDR3 DNA reads TGTGCCAGCAGCTTGTCGCATCCGACGCCCTACGAGCAGTACTTC.

This clonotype appeared a few times. The J gene is TRBJ2-1, the V gene TRBV7-2, with D maybe TRBD1 (5 bases). The germline V gene has CDR1 SGHTA and CDR2 FQGNSA. Between the trimmed V and J ends, which lost 1 base and 8 bases, there was a span of 15 bases. The CDR3 contains 15 residues. CDR3 loop: CASSLGLGKGDEQFF. The CDR3, as DNA: TGTGCCAGCAGCTTAGGGCTCGGCAAAGGGGATGAGCAGTTCTTC.

This clonotype was picked up a small number of times. This chain connects TRBV5-1 to TRBJ1-2; D is undetermined. V lost 0 bases and J lost 4, with 7 bases in between. The CDR3 consists of 13 residues. CDR1 is SGHRS, CDR2 YFSETQ, per germline. The CDR3 coding sequence is TGCGCCAGCAGCTTGGAGGGCCGCTATGGCTACACCTTC. Protein product: CASSLEGRYGYTF.

J is TRBJ2-3 and V is TRBV29-1, with D maybe TRBD2 (5 bases). This CDR3 is built from 11 residues. The V and J ends lost 6 bases and 2 bases respectively, with 6 bases between them. Looked up from germline, CDR1 is SQVTM and CDR2 is ANQGSEA. This CDR3 reads CSVGDTDTQYF. In DNA form, the CDR3 reads TGCAGCGTCGGGGACACAGATACGCAGTATTTT.

The CDR3 is CASGTGGFVYGYTF. The CDR3 DNA follows: TGCGCCAGTGGGACAGGGGGGTTCGTCTATGGCTACACCTTC. V and J are TRBV4-1 and TRBJ1-2; TRBD1 aligns across 11 bases. CDR3 length: 14 amino acids. J was trimmed by 4 bases and V by 9 bases; bases with no gene match: 7. Germline V gene lookup returns CDR1 MGHRA and CDR2 YSYEKL.

This clonotype was seen a few times. The chain combines TRBV11-2 with TRBJ1-3, with D maybe TRBD1 (5 bases). CDR1 and CDR2 from the germline V gene are SGHAT and FQNNGV. V was clipped by 5 bases and J by 7 bases, with 21 bases between them. The CDR3 is 16 residues long. CDR3 residues: CASSPRTRGFFNTIYF. For the CDR3, the DNA is TGTGCCAGCAGCCCTCGGACACGAGGGTTTTTCAACACCATATATTTT.

This clonotype was seen more than once but under ten times. This chain uses TRBV6-2 or TRBV6-3 with TRBJ2-1, with 13 bases that match TRBD2. The CDR3 runs to 17 residues. Losses at the gene ends were 5 bases for V and 4 bases for J; bases not matched to a gene: 8. Germline lookup yields CDR1 MNHEY and CDR2 SVGEGT. CDR3 sequence: CASSVGALAGGYNEQFF. As DNA, the CDR3 is TGTGCCAGCAGTGTAGGGGCACTAGCGGGAGGGTACAATGAGCAGTTCTTC.

This clonotype was counted ten times or more. The rearrangement joins TRBV6-5 to TRBJ2-1; 13 bases agree with TRBD2. Germline V gene sequence: CDR1 MNHEY, CDR2 SVGAGI. CDR3 length equals 21 residues. J lost 3 bases, V lost 1 base, and 15 bases had no gene match. DNA of the CDR3: TGTGCCAGCAGTTACTACCACCAGGGACTAGCGGGATGGGCACGCTACAATGAGCAGTTCTTC. It codes for CASSYYHQGLAGWARYNEQFF.

The table lists this clonotype with a few counts. V usage is TRBV28 and J usage is TRBJ1-1; the D is unclear. Germline V gene data show CDR1 as MDHEN and CDR2 as SYDVKM. The CDR3 contains 14 residues. V lost 0 bases, J lost 1 base, and 6 bases lay in between. The CDR3 here is CASSLWNQNTEAFF. The DNA of the CDR3 is TGTGCCAGCAGTTTATGGAACCAGAACACTGAAGCTTTCTTT.

The sample holds a few counts of this clonotype. CDR3 amino acids: CASSLVIAGLAKNIQYF. The CDR3 bases are TGTGCCAGCAGCTTAGTTATCGCAGGATTAGCCAAAAACATTCAGTACTTC. This chain uses TRBV7-2 with TRBJ2-4, with unresolved D. The CDR3 is 17 residues long. The ends were cut back, 1 base at V and 0 bases at J, with 13 bases in the middle. CDR1 SGHTA and CDR2 FQGNSA come from the germline V gene.